These 13 T cell receptor beta chains share one sample of origin, sequenced in a study of immune cell composition in non-small cell lung cancer. Profiled with immunoSEQ multiplex PCR; TCRdb holds only in-frame clones, not every one. This sample has 4,000 to 5,500 clones, with around 83% found just once. The sample consisted of lung tumor tissue. The receptors were sampled from a human donor with non-small cell lung cancer.

The chain recombines TRBV11-2 with TRBJ1-1, with D uncertain. The CDR3 covers 15 residues. V lost 1 base to trimming and J lost 6 bases, with 15 bases between them. The germline V gene encodes CDR1 SGHAT and CDR2 FQNNGV. CDR3 sequence (DNA): TGTGCCAGCAGCTTAGGAGGGAGTTGGCGGTCTGAAGCTTTCTTT. Residues: CASSLGGSWRSEAFF.

This sequence joins TRBV5-1 and TRBJ1-1, with D tentatively TRBD1 (5 bases). Germline V gene lookup returns CDR1 SGHRS and CDR2 YFSETQ. V was trimmed by 7 bases and J by 0 bases, leaving 13 bases between them. This CDR3 region has 14 residues. The CDR3, as DNA: TGCGCCAGCGCCCCCCAGGGAGTGAACACTGAAGCTTTCTTT. It is translated as CASAPQGVNTEAFF.

The V call is TRBV19, the J call TRBJ1-1; possible D gene TRBD1, 5 bases. Germline loops: CDR1 LNHDA, CDR2 SQIVND (reference sequence). Trimming removed 3 bases from V and 4 bases from J, with 18 bases in between. The CDR3 is 16 amino acids. CDR3 DNA sequence: TGTGCCAGTAGTATGAGGGTCGGGGGGAGCTCCACTGAAGCTTTCTTT. It translates to CASSMRVGGSSTEAFF.

This clone was found once. V is TRBV7-2 and J is TRBJ1-6; D might be TRBD1 (6 bases). The CDR3 covers 18 residues. Germline V CDR1 and CDR2: SGHTA, FQGNSA. V lost 2 bases to trimming and J lost 0 bases, with 14 bases between them. The CDR3 protein is CASSLSTGRASYNSPLHF. The CDR3 bases are TGTGCCAGCAGCTTAAGCACAGGGCGAGCCTCCTATAATTCACCCCTCCACTTT.

V and J are TRBV5-6 and TRBJ1-4; D is undetermined. Germline V gene data show CDR1 as SGHDT and CDR2 as YYEEEE. This CDR3 is built from 15 residues. Trimming left V 3 bases short and J 4 bases short, with 13 bases between. The CDR3 coding sequence is TGTGCCAGCAGCTCCAGGACGGCCTTTAATGAAAAACTGTTTTTT. Amino acid sequence: CASSSRTAFNEKLFF.

The chain uses TRBV11-2 and TRBJ2-2; either TRBD1 or TRBD2 may supply D (7 bases each). Germline CDR1 and CDR2: SGHAT and FQNNGV. CDR3 length: 16 amino acids. V was clipped by 1 base and J by 7 bases, with 16 bases between them. In DNA form, the CDR3 reads TGTGCCAGCAGCTTAGCAGGGGGGGCGCGTCACGGGGAGCTGTTTTTT. Translated, it gives CASSLAGGARHGELFF.

The chain employs TRBV4-3 and TRBJ1-1; D remains unclear. The V gene lost 1 base and the J gene lost 0 bases, with 9 bases spanning the gap. The CDR3 is 15 amino acids. CDR1 is LGHNA, CDR2 YSLEER, per germline. CDR3 loop: CASSQVQDLNTEAFF. DNA of the CDR3: TGCGCCAGCAGCCAAGTCCAGGATTTGAACACTGAAGCTTTCTTT.

V is TRBV2 and J is TRBJ2-7, with TRBD1 identical over 7 bases. Trimming cost V 8 bases and J 2 bases; bases outside gene matches: 12. Germline V gene data show CDR1 as SNHLY and CDR2 as FYNNEI. The CDR3 consists of 15 residues. Here the CDR3 reads CASQYRDSATYEQYF. CDR3 coding DNA: TGTGCCAGCCAATACCGGGACAGTGCAACCTACGAGCAGTACTTC.

This clone was picked up one time. The rearrangement uses TRBV6-5 and TRBJ2-1, with D possibly being TRBD1 (5 bases). The CDR3 has 16 amino acids. The V end lost 2 bases, the J end lost 0 bases, and 11 bases lay between the germline ends. The V gene's germline CDR1 is MNHEY and CDR2 SVGAGI. The CDR3 spells CASSYDSPSSYNEQFF. CDR3 bases: TGTGCCAGCAGTTACGACAGCCCCAGCTCCTACAATGAGCAGTTCTTC.

The chain combines TRBV2 with TRBJ1-5, with 7 bases fitting TRBD1. This CDR3 is 15 amino acids long. CDR1 SNHLY and CDR2 FYNNEI come from the germline V gene. Germline trimming cut 6 bases from V and 5 bases from J; bases unmatched to any gene: 10. DNA of the CDR3: TGTGCCAGCAGATTACCCGGAGGGGGCGATCAGCCCCAGCATTTT. Translated, it gives CASRLPGGGDQPQHF. Combining the CDR3 with reference TRBV2 and TRBJ1-5 gives the whole variable domain EPEVTQTPSHQVTQMGQEVILRCVPISNHLYFYWYRQILGQKVEFLVSFYNNEISEKSEIFDDQFSVERPDGSNFTLKIRSTKLEDSAMYFCASRLPGGGDQPQHFGDGTRLSIL.

The chain uses TRBV5-1 and TRBJ1-1; D call uncertain. This CDR3 spans 13 amino acids. V was pared by 5 bases and J by 0 bases, with 8 bases between. CDR1 is SGHRS and CDR2 is YFSETQ in the germline V gene. The CDR3, as DNA: TGCGCCAGCAGGGAACCTATGAACACTGAAGCTTTCTTT. It encodes CASREPMNTEAFF. The variable domain in full, completed from reference TRBV5-1 and TRBJ1-1, reads KAGVTQTPRYLIKTRGQQVTLSCSPISGHRSVSWYQQTPGQGLQFLFEYFSETQRNKGNFPGRFSGRQFSNSRSEMNVSTLELGDSALYLCASREPMNTEAFFGQGTRLTVV.

The chain couples TRBV2 to TRBJ2-7; D is perhaps TRBD1 or TRBD2 (5 bases each). V lost 6 bases and J 2 bases, leaving 17 bases between the germline ends. Germline V gene lookup returns CDR1 SNHLY and CDR2 FYNNEI. This CDR3 region has 15 residues. The DNA of the CDR3 is TGTGCCAGCAGGACTCACTGGGACCTAGCCTACGAGCAGTACTTC. It codes for CASRTHWDLAYEQYF. The complete variable domain, with remaining parts taken from reference TRBV2 and TRBJ2-7, reads EPEVTQTPSHQVTQMGQEVILRCVPISNHLYFYWYRQILGQKVEFLVSFYNNEISEKSEIFDDQFSVERPDGSNFTLKIRSTKLEDSAMYFCASRTHWDLAYEQYFGPGTRLTVT.

The chain combines TRBV30 with TRBJ1-2; D gene unclear. Trimming removed 4 bases at V and 5 bases at J, with 26 bases between. Germline V gene sequence: CDR1 GTSNPN, CDR2 SVGIG (reference sequence). CDR3 size: 17 residues. The chain's CDR3 is CAWTHLPPRPSIYGYTF. CDR3 coding DNA: TGTGCCTGGACACATTTACCGCCGAGGCCTTCAATATATGGCTACACCTTC.